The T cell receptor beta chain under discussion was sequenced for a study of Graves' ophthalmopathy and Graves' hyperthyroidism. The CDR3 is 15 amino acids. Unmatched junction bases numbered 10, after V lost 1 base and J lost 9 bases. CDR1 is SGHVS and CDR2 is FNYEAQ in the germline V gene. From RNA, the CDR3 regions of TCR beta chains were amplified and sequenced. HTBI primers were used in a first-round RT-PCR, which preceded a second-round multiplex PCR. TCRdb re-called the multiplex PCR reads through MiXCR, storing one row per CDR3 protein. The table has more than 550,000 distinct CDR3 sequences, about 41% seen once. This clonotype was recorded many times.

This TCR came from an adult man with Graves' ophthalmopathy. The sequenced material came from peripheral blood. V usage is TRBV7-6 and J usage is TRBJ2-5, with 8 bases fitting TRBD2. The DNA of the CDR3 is TGTGCCAGCAGCTTAGTAAGCCGGGAGGGCGAGTCCCAGTACTTC. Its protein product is CASSLVSREGESQYF.